This entry is about one TCR beta chain. Antigen specificity is unknown. Deletions cut 1 base from V and 4 bases from J, with 13 bases between. Germline CDR1 is MGHRA and CDR2 is YSYEKL. This CDR3 has 15 residues. Libraries were prepared by immunoSEQ multiplex PCR; TCRdb keeps only in-frame clonotypes and omits some of them. In the table there are roughly 10,000 clones, approximately 84% of which are singletons. Regarding time point: newly diagnosed, previously untreated cHL patient sample. Thawed PBMCs supplied CD8+ T cells via magnetic negative selection. The study compared against PBMCs from newly diagnosed, untreated classical Hodgkin lymphoma. The sample belongs to a study of PD-1 blockade in classical Hodgkin lymphoma. Study-level results: At baseline, newly diagnosed patients reportedly showed less TCR diversity than healthy donors. Possibly reflecting disease activity or prior therapy, repertoire differences have causes that remain undefined.

This clonotype was obtained from a human donor with classical Hodgkin lymphoma. Sequenced material: CD8+ T cells from blood. The chain recombines TRBV4-1 with TRBJ1-2, with a weak D call TRBD1 (5 bases). CDR3: CASSQAGQTLYGYTF. The CDR3 bases are TGCGCCAGCAGCCAAGCAGGGCAGACCCTCTATGGCTACACCTTC.